The clone carrying this T cell receptor beta chain was recorded many times. The antigen is not known. The sample comes from a study of regulatory T cells in long-lasting Graves disease. Time point noted: newly diagnosed GD, antithyroid drugs for less than 3 months. The TCR library used RNA extracted from PBMCs. This CDR3 is built from 15 residues. Germline lookup yields CDR1 MNHEY and CDR2 SMNVEV (reference sequence). With 5 bases removed from V and 3 bases from J, the gap between germline ends came to 13 bases. Whole-study findings and limits: Among persistent patients, a larger number of public clonotypes were shared (around 3,000) than among newly diagnosed patients (about 970). Study was limited to peripheral blood, excluding thyroid tissue.

CDR3 regions were amplified by Arm-PCR using iRepertoire HTBI primers to build TCR beta libraries. Per the study methods: Across all samples, about 62 TRBV segments and around 13 TRBJ segments were identified. In TCRdb, the multiplex PCR reads were re-called with MiXCR into one record per CDR3 protein. These V and J calls are TCRdb output, not the study's own analysis. The top ten hold over 7.5% of the sample, which has hundreds of thousands of distinct CDR3 sequences, over 14% seen once. These data also featured in a second study, about T cells in Graves' hyperthyroidism and ophthalmopathy.

V and J are TRBV27 and TRBJ2-2; D is perhaps TRBD2 (7 bases). This TCR was recovered from a woman between 40 and 50 years old with Graves disease. The specimen was peripheral blood mononuclear cells (PBMCs), collected at new diagnosis, from a patient treated with antithyroid drugs. CDR3 in amino acids: CASSPGGADTGELFF. CDR3 DNA sequence: TGTGCCAGCAGTCCGGGGGGCGCGGACACCGGGGAGCTGTTTTTT.